One T cell receptor beta chain is described in this entry. What it recognizes is unknown. The data derive from a study of regulatory T cells in long-lasting Graves disease. Arm-PCR of CDR3 regions and iRepertoire HTBI primers were used to build TCR beta libraries. TCRdb redid the calling of the multiplex PCR reads with MiXCR, one entry per CDR3 protein. The sample holds hundreds of thousands of distinct CDR3 sequences, approximately 29% seen once. Study conclusions and caveats: Segments TRBV28, TRBJ1-2 and TRBJ2-5 showed preferential usage in persistent disease. TCR diversity was lower in persistent Graves' patients (versus newly diagnosed ones).

As to time point: persistent/refractory GD, antithyroid drugs over 5 years with positive TRAb. TCR sequences were obtained from RNA taken from PBMCs. Graves' disease diagnosis used American Thyroid Association guidelines. This CDR3 is 19 amino acids long. CDR1 LNHDA and CDR2 SQIVND come from the germline V gene (reference sequence). J gave up 1 base and V 6 bases, and 13 bases lay outside the gene matches. The source is a female donor with Graves disease. This rearrangement joins TRBV19 to TRBJ2-6; the match to TRBD1 covers 9 bases. Sequencing used peripheral blood mononuclear cells (PBMCs), obtained when the disease was refractory, from a patient treated with antithyroid drugs. The DNA for the CDR3 is TGTGCCAGTAGACAAACACGGGACAGGGTTTCGTCTGGGGCCAACGTCCTGACTTTC. It codes for CASRQTRDRVSSGANVLTF.